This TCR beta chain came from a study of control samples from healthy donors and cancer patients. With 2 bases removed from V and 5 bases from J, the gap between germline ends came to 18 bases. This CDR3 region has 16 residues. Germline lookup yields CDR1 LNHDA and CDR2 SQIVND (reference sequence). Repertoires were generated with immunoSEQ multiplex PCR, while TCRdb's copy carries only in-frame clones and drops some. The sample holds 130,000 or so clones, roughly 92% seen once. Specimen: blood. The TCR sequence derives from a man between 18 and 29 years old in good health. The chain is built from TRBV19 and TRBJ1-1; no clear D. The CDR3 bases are TGTGCCAGTAGTATAAGAATGCGGGGATCGGGGACTGAAGCTTTCTTT. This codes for CASSIRMRGSGTEAFF.